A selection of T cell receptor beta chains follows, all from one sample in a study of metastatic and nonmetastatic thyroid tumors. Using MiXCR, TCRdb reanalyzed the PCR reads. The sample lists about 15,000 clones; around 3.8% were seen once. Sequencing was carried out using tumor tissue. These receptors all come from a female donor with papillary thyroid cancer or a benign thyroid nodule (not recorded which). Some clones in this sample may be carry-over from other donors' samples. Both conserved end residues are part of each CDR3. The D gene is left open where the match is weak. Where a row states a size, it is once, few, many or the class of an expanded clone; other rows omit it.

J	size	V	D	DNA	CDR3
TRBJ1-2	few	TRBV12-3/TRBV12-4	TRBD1	TGTGCCAGCACCACCTGGACAGGGTCGATTAAAAGGTACACCTTC	CASTTWTGSIKRYTF
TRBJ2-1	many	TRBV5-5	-	TGTGCCAGCAGCTTGGGGGCGGGTTCCAATGAGCAGTTCTTC	CASSLGAGSNEQFF
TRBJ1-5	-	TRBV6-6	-	TGTGCCAGCAGTTACTCGGGGGAACCTAATCAGCCCCAGCATTTT	CASSYSGEPNQPQHF
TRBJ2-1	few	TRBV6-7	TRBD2	TGTGCCCCCGGACTAGCGGGAGGGCCTGACACAAGCTCCTACAATGAGCAGTTCTTC	CAPGLAGGPDTSSYNEQFF
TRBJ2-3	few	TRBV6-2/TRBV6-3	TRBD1	TGTGCCAGCAGTTATTGGAACAGGGGAGGCACAGATACGCAGTATTTT	CASSYWNRGGTDTQYF
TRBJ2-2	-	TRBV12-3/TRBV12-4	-	TGTGCCAGCAGTTTCCAACAGGCCACCGGGGAGCTGTTTTTT	CASSFQQATGELFF
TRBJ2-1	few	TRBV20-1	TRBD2	TGCAGTGCTAGGGGAGACGGGGGGAGGAACAATGAGCAGTTCTTC	CSARGDGGRNNEQFF
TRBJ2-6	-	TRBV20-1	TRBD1	TGCAGTGTTAGAGGGGGCACTCTTGATTCTGTGGCCAACGTCCTGACTTTC	CSVRGGTLDSVANVLTF
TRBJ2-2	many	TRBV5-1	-	TGCGCCAGCAGCCAGTCGACAGGGAACACCGGGGAGCTGTTTTTT	CASSQSTGNTGELFF
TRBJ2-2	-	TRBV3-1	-	TGTGCCAGCAGCCAAGATGGGGTGGTTACCGGGGAGCTGTTTTTT	CASSQDGVVTGELFF
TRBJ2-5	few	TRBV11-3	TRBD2	TGTGCCAGCAGCCATGGGGGAGGGCCCCAAGAGACCCAGTACTTC	CASSHGGGPQETQYF
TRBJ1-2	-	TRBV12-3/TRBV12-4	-	TGTGCCAGCAGTTCCCCGGCCCTACCGACAAAGAGCTATGGCTACACCTTC	CASSSPALPTKSYGYTF
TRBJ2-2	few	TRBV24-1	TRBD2	TGTGCCACCAGTTCGTCGCTAGCGGGAGAGAACACCGGGGAGCTGTTTTTT	CATSSSLAGENTGELFF
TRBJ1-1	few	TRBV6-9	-	TGTGCCAGCAGTTCCGGGCCCCCTGAAGCTTTCTTT	CASSSGPPEAFF
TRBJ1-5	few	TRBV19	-	TGTGCCAGCGCTGAGGGTGGCAGCAATCAGCCCCAGCATTTT	CASAEGGSNQPQHF
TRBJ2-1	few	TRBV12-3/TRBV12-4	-	TGTGCCAGCAGTTTGTCAGGGGCGTCCGAGCAGTTCTTC	CASSLSGASEQFF
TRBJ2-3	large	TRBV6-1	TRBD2	TGTGCCAGCAGCCCAACTAGCGGGCGTACAGATACGCAGTATTTT	CASSPTSGRTDTQYF
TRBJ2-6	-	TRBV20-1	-	TGCAGTGCTAGAAAGGTCTCTGGGGCCAACGTCCTGACTTTC	CSARKVSGANVLTF